The T cell receptor beta chain described here comes from a study of OX40 agonist ivuxolimab in advanced cancers. The data were produced by immunoSEQ multiplex PCR, yet TCRdb's version contains in-frame clones alone and is incomplete. The sample records around 80,000 clones, roughly 87% being singletons. V was trimmed by 0 bases and J by 10 bases, leaving 14 bases between them. The germline V gene has CDR1 SGHRS and CDR2 YFSETQ. The CDR3 runs to 14 residues. This clonotype was obtained from an adult with an advanced solid tumor such as melanoma, head and neck, liver or kidney cancer. Sequenced here: CD4+ or CD8+ T cells sorted from blood, sampled in a trial of the OX40 agonist ivuxolimab. The V gene is TRBV5-1, the J gene TRBJ2-1, with D possibly matching TRBD1 (6 bases). CDR3 bases: TGCGCCAGCAGCTTGGGACAAGGGGGTGGGGAGCAGTTCTTC. This sequence encodes CASSLGQGGGEQFF.